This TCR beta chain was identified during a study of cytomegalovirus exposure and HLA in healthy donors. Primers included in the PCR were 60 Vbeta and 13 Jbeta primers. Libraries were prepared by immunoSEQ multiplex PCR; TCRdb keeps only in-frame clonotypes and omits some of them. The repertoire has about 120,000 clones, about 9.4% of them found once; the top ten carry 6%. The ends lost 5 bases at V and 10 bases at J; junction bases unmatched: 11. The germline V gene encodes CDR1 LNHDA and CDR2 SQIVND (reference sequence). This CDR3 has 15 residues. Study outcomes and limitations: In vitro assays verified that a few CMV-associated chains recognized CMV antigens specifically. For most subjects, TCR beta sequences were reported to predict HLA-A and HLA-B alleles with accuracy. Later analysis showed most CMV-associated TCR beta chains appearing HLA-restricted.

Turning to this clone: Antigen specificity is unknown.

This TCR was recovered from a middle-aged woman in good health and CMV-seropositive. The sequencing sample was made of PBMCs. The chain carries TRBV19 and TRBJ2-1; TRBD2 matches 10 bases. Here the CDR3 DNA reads TGTGCCAGTAGTCGATCGGCTAGCGGGGGCGGAGAGCAGTTCTTC. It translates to CASSRSASGGGEQFF.